Presented here are 28 T cell receptor beta chains from one specimen sequenced in a study of blood T cells in healthy people across ages (dated by TCRdb to about 2015). Receptors were amplified or captured by 5' RACE. These reads were obtained on an Illumina HiSeq 2500. A second roughly 6 to 11 cycle PCR used a sample-barcoded 5' primer and a J-beta primer mix. TCRdb passed the public sequencing reads through fastp at Q25 and MiXCR, retaining productive beta sequences. Every entry covers one CDR3 protein and lists the most common genes and DNA from its rows. The table for this sample lists approximately 600,000 distinct CDR3 sequences; 58% of them were counted only once. Together, the top ten hold around 37% of the sample. Material: blood. Receptors were obtained from a man aged 60 to 69 in good health.

This clonotype was seen just once. J is TRBJ2-2 and V is TRBV7-2, with D uncertain. CDR3 length: 12 amino acids. Germline CDR1 reads SGHTA; CDR2 reads FQGNSA. V was cut by 4 bases and J by 3 bases, with 3 bases left in between. DNA of the CDR3: TGTGCCAGCAGCTACTACACCGGGGAGCTGTTTTTT. This translates into CASSYYTGELFF.

The genes are TRBV5-6 and TRBJ2-7; 7 nucleotides line up with TRBD1. Trimming cost V 4 bases and J 1 base; bases outside gene matches: 5. This CDR3 contains 14 residues. CDR1 and CDR2 (germline): SGHDT, YYEEEE. The CDR3 reads CASSINRGSYEQYF. CDR3 nucleotide sequence: TGTGCCAGCAGCATAAACAGGGGATCCTACGAGCAGTACTTC.

This clonotype was detected only a few times. The rearrangement uses TRBV10-2 and TRBJ1-2; perhaps TRBD1 as D (6 bases). V lost 3 bases and J 8 bases, leaving 13 bases between the germline ends. CDR1 and CDR2 (germline): WSHSY, SAAADI. The CDR3 consists of 13 residues. Written as DNA, the CDR3 is TGCGCCAGCAGTGATCAGGGGCGTCGGGGCTACACCTTC. It translates to CASSDQGRRGYTF.

The chain is built from TRBV5-1 and TRBJ2-3; 9 bases align to TRBD2. J was trimmed by 0 bases and V by 4 bases; bases with no gene match: 6. In germline, CDR1 is SGHRS, CDR2 YFSETQ. This CDR3 has 16 residues. CDR3: CASSLNSGGSTDTQYF. The DNA of the CDR3 is TGCGCCAGCAGCCTCAATAGCGGGGGAAGCACAGATACGCAGTATTTT.

This clonotype was seen many times. This chain uses TRBV20-1 with TRBJ2-3; 11 bases line up with TRBD2. Unmatched junction bases numbered 6, after V lost 3 bases and J lost 4 bases. The CDR3 runs 15 residues. Germline-derived CDR1 and CDR2 are DFQATT and SNEGSKA (reference sequence). CDR3 nucleotides: TGCAGTGCTAGTTTTAGCGGGGGGGCCGCAGATACGCAGTATTTT. Translation gives CSASFSGGAADTQYF.

This chain connects TRBV6-2 or TRBV6-3 to TRBJ2-6, with D possibly being TRBD1 (6 bases). CDR1 is MNHEY, CDR2 SVGEGT, per germline. This CDR3 contains 14 residues. Trimming left V 5 bases short and J 6 bases short, with 11 bases between. The CDR3 protein is CASSQGTAANVLTF. Here the CDR3 DNA reads TGTGCCAGCAGTCAGGGGACCGCGGCCAACGTCCTGACTTTC.

This clonotype was recorded at least ten times. This sequence joins TRBV15 and TRBJ2-7; D perhaps matches TRBD2 (6 bases). CDR3 size: 15 residues. V was cut by 4 bases and J by 3 bases, with 16 bases left in between. Germline lookup yields CDR1 LNHNV and CDR2 YYDKDF (reference sequence). The CDR3 nucleotides are TGTGCCACCAGCACCGCCCCTAGCGCGGGCTACGAGCAGTACTTC. Its translation is CATSTAPSAGYEQYF. The whole variable domain, filled in from reference TRBV15 and TRBJ2-7, reads DAMVIQNPRYQVTQFGKPVTLSCSQTLNHNVMYWYQQKSSQAPKLLFHYYDKDFNNEADTPDNFQSRRPNTSFCFLDIRSPGLGDTAMYLCATSTAPSAGYEQYFGPGTRLTVT.

Note on this clonotype: A junction boundary mismatches the germline segment, possibly from a read error. The J gene is TRBJ2-5, the V gene TRBV3-1; possibly TRBD2 for D (6 bases). The CDR3 is 12 amino acids. Germline loops: CDR1 LGHDT, CDR2 YNNKEL (reference sequence). CDR3 residues: CASRGGVETQYF. CDR3 DNA sequence: TGTGCCAGCAGGGGGGGTGTGGAGACTCAGTACTTC.

The V gene is TRBV20-1, the J gene TRBJ2-4, with D possibly matching TRBD2 (6 bases). This CDR3 is 17 amino acids long. The V gene lost 0 bases and the J gene lost 2 bases, with 17 bases spanning the gap. Germline-derived CDR1 and CDR2 are DFQATT and SNEGSKA (reference sequence). CDR3 in DNA: TGCAGTGCTAGAGATCGGGGGAGCCCCCCGCCCAAAAACATTCAGTACTTC. This codes for CSARDRGSPPPKNIQYF.

The chain couples TRBV6-5 to TRBJ2-5; no clear D gene. The tail of the sequence fits TRBJ2-7 better, so the J call may be wrong. The CDR3 runs to 11 residues. Germline V gene data show CDR1 as MNHEY and CDR2 as SVGAGI. CDR3 loop: CASSSSLEQYF. The CDR3 DNA reads as TGTGCCAGCAGTTCCTCGCTCGAGCAGTACTTC.

CDR3 region: CASSLPGIAEAFF. CDR3 sequence (DNA): TGTGCCAGCAGCTTACCAGGGATCGCTGAAGCTTTCTTT. The J gene is TRBJ1-1, the V gene TRBV7-9, with TRBD1 as a possible D gene (5 bases). Germline CDR1 reads SEHNR; CDR2 reads FQNEAQ (reference sequence). The CDR3 has 13 residues. Trimming stripped 2 bases from V and 6 bases from J, with 10 bases between.

This clonotype showed up just a few times. The chain couples TRBV5-1 to TRBJ2-5, with TRBD1 matching over 10 bases. The ends lost 3 bases at V and 5 bases at J; junction bases unmatched: 7. Germline values: CDR1 SGHRS, CDR2 YFSETQ. The CDR3 length is 15 residues. The CDR3 nucleotides are TGCGCCAGCAGCTCGGGACAGGGGTATGGGGAGACCCAGTACTTC. Translation gives CASSSGQGYGETQYF.

The CDR3, as DNA: TGTGCCAGCAGCCCCTACCGGACAGCGCTTGGCGGCTACACCTTC. Protein: CASSPYRTALGGYTF. This rearrangement joins TRBV3-1 to TRBJ1-2, with D tentatively TRBD1 (6 bases). Germline V CDR1 and CDR2: LGHDT, YNNKEL (reference sequence). Trimming stripped 4 bases from V and 8 bases from J, with 20 bases between. This CDR3 spans 15 amino acids.

Notes on this clonotype: Relative to the germline gene, one junction end is altered; a read error may explain this. CDR3 coding DNA: TGCGCCAGCTCACCACCGATGGGCGGGGTTACAGATACGCAGTATTTT. It yields the protein CASSPPMGGVTDTQYF. The rearrangement links TRBV18 to TRBJ2-3, with D possibly being TRBD2 (6 bases). CDR3 length: 16 amino acids. Germline V CDR1 and CDR2: KGHSH, LQKENI.

The sample holds a few counts of this clonotype. This chain uses TRBV7-2 with TRBJ1-1, with a possible D match to TRBD1 (5 bases). V lost 4 bases and J 1 base, leaving 7 bases between the germline ends. CDR3 length equals 13 residues. Per the germline V gene, CDR1 is SGHTA and CDR2 is FQGNSA. CDR3 sequence: CASSWGGNTEAFF. The DNA for the CDR3 is TGTGCCAGCAGCTGGGGGGGGAACACTGAAGCTTTCTTT.

The chain combines TRBV12-3 or TRBV12-4 with TRBJ1-5; no reliable D call. The CDR3 is made up of 14 amino acids. V lost 5 bases and J 4 bases, leaving 12 bases between the germline ends. CDR3 nucleotides: TGTGCCAGCAGTCCGGACGGTGGAAATCAGCCCCAGCATTTT. It is translated as CASSPDGGNQPQHF.

The chain couples TRBV4-2 to TRBJ2-7, with D maybe TRBD2 (7 bases). Near its end, the DNA agrees better with TRBJ2-5, so the J call may be wrong. Germline assignment: CDR1 LGHNA and CDR2 YNFKEQ. The CDR3 is made up of 16 amino acids. The CDR3 region is CASSQEWAGAGETQYF. CDR3 DNA sequence: TGTGCCAGCAGCCAAGAGTGGGCGGGGGCGGGGGAGACCCAGTACTTC.

The genes are TRBV4-2 and TRBJ2-4; 7 nucleotides align to TRBD2. The CDR3 covers 17 residues. The V and J ends lost 3 bases and 0 bases, in that order; junction bases with no gene match: 8. Germline V lookup: CDR1 LGHNA, CDR2 YNFKEQ. This CDR3 is CASSQAGVVLAKNIQYF. The CDR3 nucleotides read TGTGCCAGCAGCCAGGCGGGGGTAGTCCTAGCCAAAAACATTCAGTACTTC.

This clonotype was detected only a few times. The V gene is TRBV3-1, the J gene TRBJ2-1; no reliable D call. Germline V CDR1 and CDR2: LGHDT, YNNKEL (reference sequence). The CDR3 runs 15 residues. Trimming pared 3 bases from V and 5 bases from J, leaving 14 bases between. The CDR3 loop is CASSQVALHHNEQFF. CDR3 nucleotides: TGTGCCAGCAGCCAGGTCGCTCTGCACCACAATGAGCAGTTCTTC.

The chain links TRBV5-1 to TRBJ2-1, with 8 nucleotides matching TRBD2. Trimming removed 2 bases from V and 0 bases from J; junction bases left unmatched: 1. Germline V CDR1 and CDR2: SGHRS, YFSETQ. The CDR3 has 15 amino acids. The CDR3 protein is CASSFGTSSYNEQFF. In DNA, the CDR3 is TGCGCCAGCAGCTTCGGGACTAGCTCCTACAATGAGCAGTTCTTC.

V gene TRBV5-4 combines with J gene TRBJ2-7, with D possibly being TRBD1 or TRBD2 (5 bases each). Trimming pared 3 bases from V and 0 bases from J, leaving 13 bases between. The length of the CDR3 is 15 residues. Germline V gene data show CDR1 as SGHNT and CDR2 as YYREEE (reference sequence). The CDR3, as DNA: TGTGCCAGCAGCTGGGGACGGAGAGGCTCCTACGAGCAGTACTTC. Translated: CASSWGRRGSYEQYF.

V gene TRBV5-1 combines with J gene TRBJ2-3; tentatively, D is TRBD1 or TRBD2 (5 bases each). CDR1 SGHRS and CDR2 YFSETQ come from the germline V gene. V dropped 4 bases and J dropped 5 bases, with 17 bases sitting between them. The CDR3 loop spans 15 amino acids. CDR3 in amino acids: CASSRRDPVGDTQYF. In nucleotides, the CDR3 is TGCGCCAGCAGCCGCCGGGACCCCGTTGGAGATACGCAGTATTTT.

The V gene is TRBV20-1, the J gene TRBJ2-7; 13 bases are shared with TRBD2. The CDR3 is 14 amino acids. The V and J ends lost 4 bases and 3 bases, in that order; junction bases with no gene match: 3. In germline, CDR1 is DFQATT, CDR2 SNEGSKA (reference sequence). The CDR3 DNA follows: TGCAGTGCTACCGGGACTAGCGGGATCTACGAGCAGTACTTC. Translated, it gives CSATGTSGIYEQYF.

This clonotype has more than one count but fewer than ten. The chain joins TRBV28 to TRBJ2-7; possible D gene TRBD2, 8 bases. V was trimmed by 7 bases and J by 0 bases, leaving 16 bases between them. Germline CDR1 and CDR2: MDHEN and SYDVKM. The CDR3 extends over 15 amino acids. The CDR3 bases are TGTGCCAGCACCTCAGGGGGGACTAGCTCCTACGAGCAGTACTTC. It codes for CASTSGGTSSYEQYF.

Regarding this clonotype: With a much larger clone just one base away, this may be a read error. V is TRBV27 and J is TRBJ2-6, with D possibly matching TRBD2 (5 bases). The CDR3 consists of 15 residues. The V end lost 3 bases, the J end lost 5 bases, and 11 bases lay between the germline ends. Per germline, CDR1 MNHEY and CDR2 SMNVEV (reference sequence). CDR3 sequence (DNA): TGTGCCAGCAGTTTGAGGAGGATGAGGGCCAACGTCCTGACTTTC. Its translation is CASSLRRMRANVLTF.

This clonotype has just a few counts. CDR3 in amino acids: CATHSGVGYGYTF. The DNA for the CDR3 is TGTGCCACTCACTCGGGGGTCGGCTATGGCTACACCTTC. The J gene is TRBJ1-2, the V gene TRBV6-2 or TRBV6-3; a possible D gene is TRBD1 (5 bases). V lost 10 bases and J lost 4, with 16 bases in between. Germline loops: CDR1 MNHEY, CDR2 SVGEGT. The CDR3 consists of 13 residues.

In its sample, this clonotype was seen many times. The V call is TRBV2, the J call TRBJ2-6; no definite D call. Germline CDR1 is SNHLY and CDR2 is FYNNEI. V gave up 7 bases and J gave up 2 bases, with 12 bases separating them. The CDR3 extends over 15 amino acids. CDR3 sequence: CASNIGRAGANVLTF. CDR3 nucleotides: TGTGCCAGCAATATTGGTAGGGCTGGGGCCAACGTCCTGACTTTC.

The genes are TRBV12-3 or TRBV12-4 and TRBJ2-1; 7 bases map to TRBD2. This CDR3 is built from 14 residues. After removal of 7 bases from V and 0 bases from J, the junction contained 3 bases not matched to a gene. CDR3 residues: CASTGGGSYNEQFF. The CDR3 bases are TGTGCCAGCACCGGCGGGGGCTCCTACAATGAGCAGTTCTTC.